The TCR beta chain under discussion was sequenced for a study of Ad26.COV2.S vaccination and SARS-CoV-2 variants. Study as a whole: Participants got Ad26.COV2.S intramuscularly, once or twice 56 days apart.

Sequencing used immunoSEQ multiplex PCR; TCRdb keeps in-frame clones, though not all of them. This sample has roughly 700,000 clones, with roughly 90% found just once. Germline CDR1 reads KGHSH; CDR2 reads LQKENI. Trimming took 6 bases from V and 5 from J, leaving 8 bases between them. The length of the CDR3 is 12 residues. Treatment reported: 19 received Ad26.COV2.S at low or high dose, single or two shots; a few received placebo; per-sample allocation not given. Sample collection was performed on day 63 after the first vaccine or placebo injection. Immunization relied on an Ad26 vector, which expressed Wuhan-strain SARS-CoV-2 spike. The study, taken as a whole, reports: It is possible that the TCR breadth and depth analyses underestimated the total T cell responses. Participants in the vaccine arm had higher spike-specific TCR breadth; placebo recipients had lower.

On this clone: The antigen is not known.

The J gene is TRBJ2-1, the V gene TRBV18; the D is unclear. The sample consisted of peripheral blood, taken in a trial of Ad26.COV2.S vaccine versus placebo. This clonotype originated in a person between 18 and 65 years old who received the Ad26.COV2.S COVID-19 vaccine or a placebo. The CDR3 DNA reads TGTGCCAGCTCCCTGCCGAACAATGAGCAGTTCTTC. Residues: CASSLPNNEQFF.